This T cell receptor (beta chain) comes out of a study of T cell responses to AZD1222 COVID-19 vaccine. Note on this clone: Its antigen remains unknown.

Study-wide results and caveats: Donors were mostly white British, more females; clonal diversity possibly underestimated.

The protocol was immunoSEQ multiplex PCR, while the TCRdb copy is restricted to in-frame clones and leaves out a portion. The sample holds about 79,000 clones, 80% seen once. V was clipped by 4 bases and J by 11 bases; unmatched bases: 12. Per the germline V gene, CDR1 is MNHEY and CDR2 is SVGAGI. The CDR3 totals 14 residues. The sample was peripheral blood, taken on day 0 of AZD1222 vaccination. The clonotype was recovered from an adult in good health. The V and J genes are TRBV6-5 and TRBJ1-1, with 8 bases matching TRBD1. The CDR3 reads CASSSGQAGVDAFF. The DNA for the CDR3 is TGTGCCAGCAGTTCGGGACAGGCGGGCGTGGATGCTTTCTTT.